This T cell receptor beta chain was captured by sequencing in a study of T cells in Graves' hyperthyroidism and ophthalmopathy. The study's findings and limits: Most thyroid clonotypes with frequency above 0.001 were detected in blood. For ophthalmopathy, model prediction preceded onset by a median 6.5 months.

The source material, RNA transcripts, was used to amplify TCR beta CDR3 regions. The HTBI primer set served for first-round RT-PCR of the TCR CDR3. TCRdb re-called the multiplex PCR reads with MiXCR, one entry per CDR3 protein. In the table there are about 540,000 distinct CDR3 sequences, around 42% of which are singletons. The ends lost 2 bases at V and 2 bases at J; junction bases unmatched: 2. The germline CDR1 and CDR2 sequences are DFQATT and SNEGSKA (reference sequence). The CDR3 is 13 amino acids. Diagnoses used clinical symptoms, serum thyroxine and TRAb, thyroid ultrasound and orbital computed tomography. This clonotype showed up many times. Its cognate antigen is unknown.

The sample was peripheral blood or thyroid tissue (not recorded which). The clonotype originates from a woman between 18 and 30 years old with Graves' hyperthyroidism. The chain has TRBV20-1 and TRBJ2-7; 8 nucleotides line up with TRBD2. In DNA form, the CDR3 reads TGCAGTGCTAGAATTAGCGGGACCTACGAGCAGTACTTC. Protein sequence: CSARISGTYEQYF.